This passage covers 15 T cell receptor beta chains from one sample sequenced in a study of CD8+ T cells in alopecia areata. Noted treatment: oral pan-JAK inhibitor, 5-10 mg twice daily. Sequencing templates came from extracted RNA that was reverse transcribed into cDNA. Generated by immunoSEQ multiplex PCR, the TCRdb table keeps only in-frame clones and is missing some. The sample includes approximately 170,000 clones, 60% of them seen just once. Here the sequenced sample was CD4+ T cells sorted from blood, taken at week 24, from a patient treated with tofacitinib. The receptors shown here come from a human donor with alopecia areata.

DNA for the CDR3: TGCAGCGTTGTTTGGCCCATCTCCTACGAGCAGTACTTC. Its translation is CSVVWPISYEQYF. The chain joins TRBV29-1 to TRBJ2-7; D not resolved. Deletions cut 4 bases from V and 0 bases from J, with 10 bases between. In germline, CDR1 is SQVTM, CDR2 ANQGSEA. The CDR3 has 13 residues.

For the CDR3, the DNA is TGTGCCAGCAGCTTCCCCTCGGGAGGCAATCAGCCCCAGCATTTT. This gives the protein CASSFPSGGNQPQHF. The rearrangement joins TRBV7-2 to TRBJ1-5; D not certain. CDR3 length equals 15 residues. CDR1 SGHTA and CDR2 FQGNSA come from the germline V gene. Trimming left V 3 bases short and J 2 bases short, with 11 bases between.

The CDR3 sequence: CASSLADEQYF. The CDR3 DNA reads as TGTGCCAGCAGCTTAGCGGACGAGCAGTACTTC. The chain employs TRBV7-9 and TRBJ2-7; D is unclear. The CDR3 is 11 residues long. Trimming left V 0 bases short and J 5 bases short, with 2 bases between. The germline V gene has CDR1 SEHNR and CDR2 FQNEAQ (reference sequence). Based on the CDR3 plus reference TRBV7-9 and TRBJ2-7, the full variable domain is DTGVSQNPRHKITKRGQNVTFRCDPISEHNRLYWYRQTLGQGPEFLTYFQNEAQLEKSRLLSDRFSAERPKGSFSTLEIQRTEQGDSAMYLCASSLADEQYFGPGTRLTVT.

The V call is TRBV19, the J call TRBJ2-2, with 9 bases lining up with TRBD1. In germline, CDR1 is LNHDA, CDR2 SQIVND (reference sequence). This CDR3 spans 15 amino acids. V dropped 9 bases and J dropped 4; count of bases not matched to a gene: 9. Here the CDR3 DNA reads TGTGCCAGCGGGAGACAGGGGGAAGTCACCGGGGAGCTGTTTTTT. Its translation is CASGRQGEVTGELFF.

Note on this clone: This sample also contains other DNA sequences that code for the same CDR3. The chain has TRBV29-1 and TRBJ2-3, with D perhaps given as TRBD1 or TRBD2 (5 bases each). This CDR3 spans 13 amino acids. Trimming left V 4 bases short and J 3 bases short, with 11 bases between. Germline CDR1 is SQVTM and CDR2 is ANQGSEA. In nucleotides, the CDR3 is TGCAGCGTTGCGCTGAGGGGAACAGATACGCAGTATTTT. This encodes CSVALRGTDTQYF.

V is TRBV11-1 and J is TRBJ1-1, with D maybe TRBD1 (6 bases). The CDR3 has 13 residues. With 3 bases removed from V and 6 bases from J, the gap between germline ends came to 11 bases. Germline V gene sequence: CDR1 SGHAT, CDR2 FQDESV (reference sequence). This CDR3 reads CASSFTGIPEAFF. DNA for the CDR3: TGTGCCAGCAGCTTCACAGGGATTCCTGAAGCTTTCTTT.

The rearrangement links TRBV7-6 to TRBJ2-1, with 13 bases lining up with TRBD2. The germline gives CDR1 SGHVS, CDR2 FNYEAQ. Trimming removed 5 bases from V and 14 bases from J; junction bases left unmatched: 15. This CDR3 is 16 amino acids long. The CDR3 DNA reads TGTGCCAGCAGCGCAACGGGACTAGCGGGGCCCAGGGTAGAGTTCTTC. As protein: CASSATGLAGPRVEFF.

J is TRBJ2-7 and V is TRBV20-1; D might be TRBD1 (5 bases). The CDR3 extends over 11 amino acids. Germline assignment: CDR1 DFQATT and CDR2 SNEGSKA (reference sequence). Trimming removed 5 bases at V and 5 bases at J, with 10 bases between. For the CDR3, the DNA is TGCAGTGCTCGGCAGGGTAACGAGCAGTACTTC. It codes for CSARQGNEQYF.

The chain uses TRBV6-1 and TRBJ1-1, with 7 bases aligning to TRBD1. Trimming cost V 7 bases and J 0 bases; bases outside gene matches: 5. Germline V gene data show CDR1 as MNHNS and CDR2 as SASEGT. The CDR3 extends over 14 amino acids. The CDR3 coding sequence is TGTGCCAGCACCGTACAGGGGCTGAACACTGAAGCTTTCTTT. Protein sequence: CASTVQGLNTEAFF.

The CDR3 coding sequence is TGCGCCAGCAGCTTTGGGGGGACGCTACAAGAGACCCAGTACTTC. It translates to CASSFGGTLQETQYF. The gene calls are TRBV5-1 and TRBJ2-5, with D perhaps TRBD2 (6 bases). Trimming shortened V by 2 bases and J by 2 bases, and 13 bases separated the two germline ends. This CDR3 comprises 15 residues. From germline, CDR1 is SGHRS and CDR2 YFSETQ.

The rearrangement links TRBV29-1 to TRBJ2-3; 9 positions agree with TRBD1. The CDR3 totals 16 residues. In germline, CDR1 is SQVTM, CDR2 ANQGSEA. V was clipped by 2 bases and J by 1 base; unmatched bases: 7. In DNA, the CDR3 is TGCAGCGTTGAACTCCTGGGACAGGGTGGCACAGATACGCAGTATTTT. Translated: CSVELLGQGGTDTQYF.

The chain uses TRBV29-1 and TRBJ1-2; tentative D call: TRBD1 (6 bases). CDR3 length: 11 residues. Germline V gene lookup returns CDR1 SQVTM and CDR2 ANQGSEA. The germline V and J ends were trimmed by 6 bases and 11 bases, with 16 bases remaining between them. CDR3 sequence reads: CSVGPGVGYTF. DNA of the CDR3: TGCAGCGTGGGACCAGGGGTTGGGTACACCTTC.

This sequence joins TRBV9 and TRBJ2-6; D uncertain. Germline lookup yields CDR1 SGDLS and CDR2 YYNGEE. V lost 0 bases and J lost 1, with 20 bases in between. The CDR3 loop spans 20 amino acids. Here the CDR3 reads CASSVDPGRRVVSGANVLTF. The CDR3 nucleotides read TGTGCCAGCAGCGTAGATCCTGGCAGGCGAGTTGTATCTGGGGCCAACGTCCTGACTTTC. Supplemented by reference TRBV9 and TRBJ2-6, the full variable domain reads DSGVTQTPKHLITATGQRVTLRCSPRSGDLSVYWYQQSLDQGLQFLIQYYNGEERAKGNILERFSAQQFPDLHSELNLSSLELGDSALYFCASSVDPGRRVVSGANVLTFGAGSRLTVL.

J is TRBJ2-2 and V is TRBV30, with a tentative D call TRBD1 (5 bases). The CDR3 consists of 15 residues. Germline V gene lookup returns CDR1 GTSNPN and CDR2 SVGIG (reference sequence). V gave up 2 bases and J gave up 5 bases, with 15 bases separating them. CDR3 in amino acids: CAWSLGLGDTGELFF. DNA for the CDR3: TGTGCCTGGAGTTTGGGTTTAGGGGATACCGGGGAGCTGTTTTTT.

The V gene is TRBV5-1, the J gene TRBJ2-5, with 10 bases identical to TRBD2. The CDR3 is 16 amino acids. The V gene end was trimmed by 1 base and the J gene end by 2 bases; junction bases not matched to a gene: 5. Germline V gives CDR1 SGHRS, CDR2 YFSETQ. The CDR3 protein is CASSLTVAGGQETQYF. CDR3 nucleotide sequence: TGCGCCAGCAGCTTGACGGTAGCGGGGGGACAAGAGACCCAGTACTTC.